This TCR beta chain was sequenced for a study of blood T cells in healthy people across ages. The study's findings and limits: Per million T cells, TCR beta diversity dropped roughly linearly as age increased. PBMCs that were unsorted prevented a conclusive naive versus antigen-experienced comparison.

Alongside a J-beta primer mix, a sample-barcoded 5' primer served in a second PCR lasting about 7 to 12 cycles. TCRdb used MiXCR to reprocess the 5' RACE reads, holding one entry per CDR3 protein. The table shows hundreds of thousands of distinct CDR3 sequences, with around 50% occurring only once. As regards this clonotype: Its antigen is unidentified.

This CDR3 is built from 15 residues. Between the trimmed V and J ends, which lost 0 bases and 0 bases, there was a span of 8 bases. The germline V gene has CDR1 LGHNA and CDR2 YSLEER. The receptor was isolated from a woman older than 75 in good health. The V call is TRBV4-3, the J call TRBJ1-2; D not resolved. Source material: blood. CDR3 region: CASSQDTASNYGYTF. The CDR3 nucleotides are TGCGCCAGCAGCCAAGACACCGCCTCTAACTATGGCTACACCTTC.